Listed below are T cell receptor beta chains from one sample, sequenced in a study of cytomegalovirus exposure and HLA in healthy donors. Repertoires were generated with immunoSEQ multiplex PCR, while TCRdb's copy carries only in-frame clones and drops some. The sample lists over 200,000 clones; about 91% were seen once. Sequenced: PBMCs. The receptors stem from a woman aged 18-35 years in good health and CMV-seronegative. Each CDR3 is given with its conserved first and last residue. D genes are given only for firm matches. Size is omitted from some rows. Given values are once, few, many or a class for expanded clones.

d_gene	j_gene	v_gene	abundance	CDR3aa	CDR3nt
NA	TRBJ1-5	TRBV23-1	NA	CASSSYRGALGEPQHF	TGCGCCAGCAGTTCGTACCGGGGGGCTTTAGGGGAGCCCCAGCATTTT
NA	TRBJ1-4	TRBV28	NA	CASSIATGRKLFF	TGTGCCAGCAGTATAGCCACAGGGAGAAAACTGTTTTTT
NA	TRBJ2-2	TRBV6-1	NA	CASASKGAGELFF	TGTGCCAGCGCCTCAAAAGGGGCCGGGGAGCTGTTTTTT
NA	TRBJ1-2	TRBV7-2	NA	CASSLVSRTNYGYTF	TGTGCCAGCAGCTTAGTGTCTAGAACGAACTATGGCTACACCTTC
TRBD1	TRBJ2-1	TRBV9	NA	CASSVGSGGYNEQFF	TGTGCCAGCAGCGTAGGATCAGGGGGCTACAATGAGCAGTTCTTC
TRBD1	TRBJ2-7	TRBV10-1	NA	CASSEYRGSYEQYF	TGCGCCAGCAGTGAATACAGGGGTTCCTACGAGCAGTACTTC
NA	TRBJ2-5	TRBV2	once	CASGKGTRETQYF	TGTGCCAGCGGGAAAGGGACACGAGAGACCCAGTACTTC
TRBD1	TRBJ1-2	TRBV19	NA	CASSITGGDGYTF	TGTGCCAGTAGTATAACAGGGGGCGATGGCTACACCTTC
NA	TRBJ1-3	TRBV28	NA	CASSLWTLHSGNTIYF	TGTGCCAGCAGTTTATGGACTCTGCATTCTGGAAACACCATATATTTT
NA	TRBJ2-7	TRBV28	once	CASSFSDSYEQYF	TGTGCCAGCAGTTTTTCGGACAGTTACGAGCAGTACTTC
TRBD1	TRBJ1-2	TRBV19	few	CASSPARGYRGRDGYTF	TGTGCCAGTAGTCCGGCGCGGGGCTACAGGGGTAGGGATGGCTACACCTTC